A few counts support the clone carrying this TCR beta chain. Its cognate antigen is unknown. Expressed TCRB transcripts were sequenced after all isolated RNA was converted to cDNA. TCRdb keeps only in-frame clones here, not all; method: immunoSEQ multiplex PCR. Among some 660,000 clones listed, roughly an eighth were seen once. The source of the sample is a study of beta chain features in type 1 diabetes. This CDR3 comprises 15 residues. Germline V gives CDR1 SGHRS, CDR2 YFSETQ. J gave up 5 bases and V 6 bases, and 13 bases lay outside the gene matches. Overall study results and limits: In every one of the four CD4+ subsets, TCRB CDR3s were moderately but significantly shorter in Type 1 diabetes patients.

The gene calls are TRBV5-1 and TRBJ2-7, with TRBD1 matching over 8 bases. The sequencing input was naive CD4+ T cells from blood. The origin of this receptor is a young man with type 1 diabetes. This CDR3 reads CASKPLTGDPDEQYF. In DNA form, the CDR3 reads TGCGCCAGCAAGCCCCTGACAGGGGATCCCGACGAGCAGTACTTC.